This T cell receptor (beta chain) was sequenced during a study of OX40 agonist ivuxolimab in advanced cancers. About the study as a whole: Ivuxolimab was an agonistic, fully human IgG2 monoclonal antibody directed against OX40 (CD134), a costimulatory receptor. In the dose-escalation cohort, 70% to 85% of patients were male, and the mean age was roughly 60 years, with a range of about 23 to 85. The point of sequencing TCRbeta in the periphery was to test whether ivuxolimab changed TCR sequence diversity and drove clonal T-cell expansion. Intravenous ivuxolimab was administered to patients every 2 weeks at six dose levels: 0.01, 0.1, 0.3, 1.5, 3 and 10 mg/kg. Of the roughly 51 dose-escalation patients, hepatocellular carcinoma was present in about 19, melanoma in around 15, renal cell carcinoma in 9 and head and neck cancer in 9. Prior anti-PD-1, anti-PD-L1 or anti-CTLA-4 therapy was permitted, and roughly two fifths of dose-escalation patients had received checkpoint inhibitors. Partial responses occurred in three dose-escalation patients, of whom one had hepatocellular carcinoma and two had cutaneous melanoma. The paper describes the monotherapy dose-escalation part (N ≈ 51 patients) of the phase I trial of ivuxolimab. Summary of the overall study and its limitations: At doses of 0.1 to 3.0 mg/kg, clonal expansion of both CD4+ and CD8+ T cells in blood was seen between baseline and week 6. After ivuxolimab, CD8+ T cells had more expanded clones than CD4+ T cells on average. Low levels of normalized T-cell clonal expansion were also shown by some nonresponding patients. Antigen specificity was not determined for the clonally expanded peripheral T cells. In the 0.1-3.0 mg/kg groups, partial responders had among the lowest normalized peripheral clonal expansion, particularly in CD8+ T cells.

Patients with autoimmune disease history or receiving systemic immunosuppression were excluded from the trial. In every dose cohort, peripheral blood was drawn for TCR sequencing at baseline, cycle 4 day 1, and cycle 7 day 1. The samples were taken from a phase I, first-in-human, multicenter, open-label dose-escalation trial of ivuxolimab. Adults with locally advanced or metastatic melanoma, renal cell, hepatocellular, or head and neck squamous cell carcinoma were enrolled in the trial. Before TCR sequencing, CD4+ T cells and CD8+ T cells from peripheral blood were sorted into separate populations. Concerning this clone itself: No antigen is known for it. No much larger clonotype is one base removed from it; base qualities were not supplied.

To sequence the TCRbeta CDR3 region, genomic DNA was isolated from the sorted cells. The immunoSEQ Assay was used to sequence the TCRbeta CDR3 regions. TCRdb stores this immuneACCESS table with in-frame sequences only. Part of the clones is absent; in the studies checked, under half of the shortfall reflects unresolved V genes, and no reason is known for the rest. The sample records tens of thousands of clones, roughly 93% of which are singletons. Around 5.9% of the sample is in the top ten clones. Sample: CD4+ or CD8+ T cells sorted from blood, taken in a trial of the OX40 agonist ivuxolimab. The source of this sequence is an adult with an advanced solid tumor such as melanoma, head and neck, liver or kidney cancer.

CDR3 sequence: CASSPTDQETQYF. The DNA is TGTGCCAGCAGCCCTACGGACCAAGAGACCCAGTACTTC. The chain joins TRBV13 to TRBJ2-5; there is no confident call for the D gene. The CDR3 runs 13 residues from the cysteine to the phenylalanine. The sequence is cut down to CDR3 DNA, 39 bases in frame from base 1. Taken from the germline V gene (reference sequence), the CDR1 and CDR2 loops are PRHDT and FYEKMQ. Relative to germline, V is 5 bases shorter and J is 0 bases shorter, with 7 bases between their ends.